This T cell receptor beta chain was captured by sequencing in a study of T cells in Graves' hyperthyroidism and ophthalmopathy (dated by TCRdb to about 2019). As for the study more broadly: Peripheral blood was collected at initial diagnosis, before any treatment. Once sampling was done, hyperthyroidism patients were given methimazole at a starting dose of 30 mg daily, whereas ophthalmopathy patients were given high-dose intravenous methylprednisolone. TCR Vbeta CDR3 sequencing of roughly 140 peripheral blood samples (43 ophthalmopathy, over 70 hyperthyroidism and some 17 progressor patients) is reported in the paper. Whether ophthalmopathy could be predicted prospectively was tested in an independent validation cohort made up of 18 hyperthyroidism patients plus 17 patients who later progressed to ophthalmopathy. The roughly 90 discovery patients were divided at random into training and test sets in a 7:3 ratio. To identify distinguishing TCR V-J signatures, a discovery cohort of roughly 100 patients was used, comprising 40 to 45 with Graves' ophthalmopathy and 57 with stable Graves' hyperthyroidism. The study also compared thyroid tissue and blood T-cell repertoires from five or six Graves' hyperthyroidism patients.

Ophthalmopathy patients had moderately to severely active disease, with a Clinical Activity Score of 3 or more, a NOSPECS grade of 4 or more, and a disease duration of less than 3 months. Patients with uncontrolled infections, other autoimmune diseases, pregnancy or lactation were excluded. Diagnoses were established on the basis of clinical symptoms, serum thyroxine and TRAb, thyroid ultrasound, and orbital computed tomography. PBMCs were separated from approximately 10 ml of fresh peripheral blood using Ficoll-Paque density gradient centrifugation. Total RNA was extracted with Trizol reagent, and quality was checked on an Agilent 2100 Bioanalyzer. The table lists this clonotype with many counts. This receptor's antigen is unknown. No much larger clone is present one base from it, and per-base qualities are unavailable. Amplification of TCR beta CDR3 regions was carried out from RNA transcripts. The first round of RT-PCR for the TCR CDR3 was performed with the HTBI primer set and the Qiagen OneStep RT-PCR kit. A second multiplex PCR round built the libraries, followed by size selection and purification. Sequencing of the libraries was done on an Illumina HiSeq2000 using paired-end 100 bp reads. Processing in the source paper ran as follows. SOAPnuke was used to process the raw data, throwing out any read that contained adapters or uncalled bases, had a mean Phred below 15, or lacked an exact constant-primer or identifier match. High-quality paired reads were merged with COPE v1.2.5, and unique nucleotide sequences were defined as clonotypes. MiTCR v1.1 was used to align clonotypes to the IMGT TRBV, TRBD and TRBJ reference segments. The analysis included only V-J combinations with a frequency above 0.0001, which together covered around 99% of the repertoires. The TCS score was defined as the ratio of F50 (clonal expansion) to E x V (chaos), calculated using BLOSUM62-based TCRdist between CDR3 peptides within each V-J. Welch's t-statistics and random forest reduced around 550 V-J features to some 14, which were used in a naive Bayes classifier (R e1071). TCRdb passed the public sequencing reads through fastp at Q25 and MiXCR, retaining productive beta sequences. Entries are consolidated by CDR3 protein sequence, retaining the most common genes and DNA. TCRdb, rather than the study authors, made the V and J calls. For this sample there are 530,000 or so distinct CDR3 sequences; 15% to 20% appear just once. The ten largest clonotypes hold approximately 16% of the sample.

Overall study results and their limits: Ophthalmopathy was separated from stable hyperthyroidism by a 13 V-J signature model, with 87.88% sensitivity and just over 81% specificity obtained in cross-validation and 80%/75% obtained in testing. No statistical method was used to fix the sample size in advance, and group allocation was not hidden from the investigators. Blood samples also contained most of the expanded thyroid clonotypes (frequency above 0.001), which suggests that blood repertoires may reflect thyroid immune responses. In validation, the model predicted progression to ophthalmopathy with roughly 70% sensitivity and 72% to 85% specificity, a median of 6.5 months before onset.

From the cysteine through the phenylalanine, the CDR3 covers 15 amino acids. The sequence is cut down to CDR3 DNA, 45 bases in frame from base 1. V drops 3 bases and J drops 4 bases, leaving 15 bases in between. Per the germline V gene (reference sequence), LGHDT is the CDR1 and YNNKEL is the CDR2. The sequence was obtained from a woman between 18 and 30 years old with Graves' ophthalmopathy. The chain is assembled from TRBV3-1 and TRBJ1-1, with TRBD1 as a weak D call on 6 bases. Input material: blood. CDR3 loop: CASSQRQATGTEAFF. The sequenced DNA: TGTGCCAGCAGCCAGAGACAGGCGACAGGCACTGAAGCTTTCTTT.